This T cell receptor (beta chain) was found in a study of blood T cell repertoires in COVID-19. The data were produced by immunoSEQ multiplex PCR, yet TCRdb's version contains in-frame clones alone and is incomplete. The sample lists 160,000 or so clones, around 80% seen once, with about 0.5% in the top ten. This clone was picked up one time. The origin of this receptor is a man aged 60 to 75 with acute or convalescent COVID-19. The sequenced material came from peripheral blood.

CDR3 protein: CASSPGTGNSPLHF. CDR3 bases: TGCGCCAGCAGCCCCGGGACAGGGAATTCACCCCTCCACTTT. The chain joins TRBV5-1 to TRBJ1-6; 9 nucleotides line up with TRBD1. V lost 4 bases, J lost 7 bases, and 3 bases stayed unmatched. The CDR3 runs to 14 residues. CDR1 and CDR2 from the germline V gene are SGHRS and YFSETQ.